The 9 T cell receptor beta chains below all came from one sample that was sequenced in a study of CD8 T cells in ankylosing spondylitis. Study-level results: Characteristic, it appeared, of ankylosing spondylitis blood was a TCR beta motif of eight highly homologous variants.

These receptors are not linked to any known antigen. TCRdb redid the calling of the 5' RACE reads with MiXCR, one entry per CDR3 protein. The sample has more than 300,000 distinct CDR3 sequences; roughly 8% are singletons. The sequenced material came from blood, either unsorted or a sorted T cell fraction (not recorded which). These receptors were taken from a male donor with ankylosing spondylitis.

This clonotype was detected ten times or more. This sequence joins TRBV9 and TRBJ2-1; 10 nucleotides agree with TRBD2. Germline V gene lookup returns CDR1 SGDLS and CDR2 YYNGEE. This CDR3 has 16 residues. The V segment lost 0 bases and the J segment 8 bases; nucleotides outside the gene matches: 8. CDR3 protein: CASSVAIAGGFDEQFF. CDR3 DNA sequence: TGTGCCAGCAGCGTAGCTATAGCGGGAGGCTTTGATGAGCAGTTCTTC.

This clonotype was counted a few times. The chain joins TRBV12-3 or TRBV12-4 to TRBJ1-2; D unclear. The CDR3 is made up of 14 amino acids. The V gene lost 6 bases and the J gene lost 4 bases, with 15 bases spanning the gap. CDR3 in amino acids: CASSPDGTTYGYTF. The CDR3 coding sequence is TGTGCCAGCAGCCCTGACGGAACGACCTATGGCTACACCTTC.

The rearrangement links TRBV7-3 to TRBJ2-2; possibly TRBD1 for D (7 bases). V was pared by 5 bases and J by 0 bases, with 16 bases between. This CDR3 spans 17 amino acids. CDR1 is SGHTA, CDR2 FQGTGA, per germline. This CDR3 reads CASSVSGGGANTGELFF. The CDR3 DNA sequence: TGTGCCAGCAGCGTTTCAGGGGGAGGAGCGAACACCGGGGAGCTGTTTTTT. Full variable domain (remainder filled in from reference TRBV7-3 and TRBJ2-2): GAGVSQTPSNKVTEKGKYVELRCDPISGHTALYWYRQSLGQGPEFLIYFQGTGAADDSGLPNDRFFAVRPEGSVSTLKIQRTERGDSAVYLCASSVSGGGANTGELFFGEGSRLTVL.

The CDR3 DNA is TGTGCCAGCAGTTACCATAAGGAACAAACAGGGGTTCGTTCACCCCTCCACTTT. Protein sequence: CASSYHKEQTGVRSPLHF. The V and J genes are TRBV27 and TRBJ1-6; 7 bases agree with TRBD1. Trimming removed 4 bases from V and 9 bases from J; junction bases left unmatched: 18. Germline loops: CDR1 MNHEY, CDR2 SMNVEV (reference sequence). The CDR3 has 18 residues.

This clonotype was observed a few times. The chain has TRBV20-1 and TRBJ2-2; 7 bases are a match to TRBD2. The V and J ends lost 5 bases and 0 bases, in that order; junction bases with no gene match: 3. Germline V lookup: CDR1 DFQATT, CDR2 SNEGSKA (reference sequence). This CDR3 comprises 14 residues. CDR3 sequence reads: CSAAGATNTGELFF. The CDR3 bases are TGCAGTGCTGCGGGAGCGACGAACACCGGGGAGCTGTTTTTT.

This clonotype was counted only a few times. The chain has TRBV5-1 and TRBJ1-1; 7 bases map to TRBD1. This CDR3 comprises 14 residues. V was pared by 2 bases and J by 8 bases, with 9 bases of the junction left unmatched. CDR1 SGHRS and CDR2 YFSETQ come from the germline V gene. CDR3 nucleotide sequence: TGCGCCAGCAGCTTTAGACAGGGCCTGGGGGAAGCTTTCTTT. It yields the protein CASSFRQGLGEAFF.

This clonotype has ten or more counts. This sequence joins TRBV21-1 and TRBJ1-6; the table gives TRBD1 as D, unverified against the DNA. TRBV21-1 is a pseudogene. CDR3 length: 15 residues. As DNA, the CDR3 is TGTGCCAGCAGCCGTTGGGCAGGGTTTGATTCACCCCTCCACTTT. Encoded protein: CASSRWAGFDSPLHF.

This chain joins TRBV12-3 or TRBV12-4 and TRBJ1-4; no clear D gene. Trimming removed 6 bases from V and 6 bases from J, with 11 bases in between. The CDR3 is 13 amino acids. This chain's CDR3 is CASRLGRYEKLFF. CDR3 coding DNA: TGTGCCAGCAGGTTGGGGAGATATGAAAAACTGTTTTTT.

This clonotype was picked up a small number of times. V usage is TRBV18 and J usage is TRBJ1-2; D gene unclear. The germline V gene has CDR1 KGHSH and CDR2 LQKENI. Deletions cut 3 bases from V and 1 base from J, with 9 bases between. The CDR3 contains 14 residues. CDR3 nucleotides: TGTGCCAGCTCACCCGGACCCAATAACTATGGCTACACCTTC. Translated, it gives CASSPGPNNYGYTF.